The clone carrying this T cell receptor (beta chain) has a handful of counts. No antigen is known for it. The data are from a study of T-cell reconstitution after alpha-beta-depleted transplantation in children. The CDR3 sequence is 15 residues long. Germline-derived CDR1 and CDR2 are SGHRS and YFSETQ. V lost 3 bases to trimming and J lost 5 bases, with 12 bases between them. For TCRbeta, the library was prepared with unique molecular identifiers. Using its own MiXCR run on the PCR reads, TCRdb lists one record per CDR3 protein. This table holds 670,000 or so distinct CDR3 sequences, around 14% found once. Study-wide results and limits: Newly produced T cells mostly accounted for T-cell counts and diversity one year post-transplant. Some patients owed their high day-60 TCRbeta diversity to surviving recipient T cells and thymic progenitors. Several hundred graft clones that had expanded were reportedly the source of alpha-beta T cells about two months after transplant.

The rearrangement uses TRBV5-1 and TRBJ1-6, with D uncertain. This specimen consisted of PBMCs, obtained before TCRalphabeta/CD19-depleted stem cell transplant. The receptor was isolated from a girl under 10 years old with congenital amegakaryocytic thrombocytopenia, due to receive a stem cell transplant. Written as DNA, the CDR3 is TGCGCCAGCAGCTCAGGATCGACACATAATTCACCCCTCCACTTT. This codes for CASSSGSTHNSPLHF.